Listed here are 7 T cell receptor beta chains from one sample, sequenced in a study of blood T cell repertoires in COVID-19. The repertoire was sequenced with immunoSEQ multiplex PCR; TCRdb's copy has only in-frame clones and lacks some. This table holds 90,000 to 120,000 clones, 80% to 90% found once. Sample: peripheral blood. The receptors derive from an elderly woman with acute or convalescent COVID-19.

This clone was recorded once. The chain couples TRBV10-3 to TRBJ1-2, with 7 nucleotides matching TRBD1. V was pared by 6 bases and J by 5 bases, with 3 bases of the junction left unmatched. The CDR3 extends over 12 amino acids. Germline V CDR1 and CDR2: ENHRY, SYGVKD. For the CDR3, the DNA is TGTGCCATCAGCCAGGGGGAGTATGGCTACACCTTC. Residues: CAISQGEYGYTF.

This sequence joins TRBV28 and TRBJ2-3; 13 bases are shared with TRBD2. The trim removed 6 bases at V and 6 bases at J, leaving 6 bases unmatched. Germline CDR1 is MDHEN and CDR2 is SYDVKM. This CDR3 contains 15 residues. The CDR3, as DNA: TGTGCCAGCAGCGTACCGGGACTAGCGGGGGATACGCAGTATTTT. It is translated as CASSVPGLAGDTQYF.

This rearrangement joins TRBV10-2 to TRBJ1-5; D might be TRBD1 (6 bases). Trimming pared 8 bases from V and 6 bases from J, leaving 14 bases between. Germline values: CDR1 WSHSY, CDR2 SAAADI. The CDR3 totals 13 residues. This CDR3 reads CASGEQGTQPQHF. CDR3 in DNA: TGCGCCAGCGGAGAACAGGGAACTCAGCCCCAGCATTTT.

Points on this clone: Relative to the germline gene, one junction end is altered; a read error may explain this. This chain links TRBV30 with TRBJ2-2, with TRBD1 matching 10 bases. Germline CDR1 reads GTSNPN; CDR2 reads SVGIG (reference sequence). The CDR3 covers 15 residues. The CDR3 reads CAWTDGTGATRELFF. CDR3 DNA: TGTGCCTGGACCGACGGGACAGGGGCCACCAGGGAGCTGTTTTTT.

The rearrangement links TRBV4-3 to TRBJ2-3, with 14 bases identical to TRBD2. Trimming at V came to 4 bases and at J to 2 bases, leaving 8 bases not matched to a gene. The CDR3 loop spans 18 amino acids. Germline V gene data show CDR1 as LGHNA and CDR2 as YSLEER. CDR3 sequence (DNA): TGCGCCAGCAGCCCGACTAGCGGGGGGGCTCCAAACACAGATACGCAGTATTTT. Its translation is CASSPTSGGAPNTDTQYF.

The CDR3 loop reads CASSPPGGGASEQYF. DNA of the CDR3: TGTGCCAGCAGTCCCCCGGGGGGTGGGGCTAGCGAGCAGTACTTC. V gene TRBV28 combines with J gene TRBJ2-7, with 7 bases fitting TRBD2. V shed 5 bases, J shed 6 bases, and the junction held 13 bases outside the gene matches. The germline V gene has CDR1 MDHEN and CDR2 SYDVKM. The CDR3 is 15 amino acids.

The gene calls are TRBV7-9 and TRBJ1-4; possibly TRBD1 for D (6 bases). Germline CDR1 is SEHNR and CDR2 is FQNEAQ (reference sequence). The CDR3 is made up of 15 amino acids. V dropped 8 bases and J dropped 0 bases, with 13 bases sitting between them. As DNA, the CDR3 is TGTGCCAGCGCAAAACACAGGGCAACTAATGAAAAACTGTTTTTT. Translated: CASAKHRATNEKLFF.